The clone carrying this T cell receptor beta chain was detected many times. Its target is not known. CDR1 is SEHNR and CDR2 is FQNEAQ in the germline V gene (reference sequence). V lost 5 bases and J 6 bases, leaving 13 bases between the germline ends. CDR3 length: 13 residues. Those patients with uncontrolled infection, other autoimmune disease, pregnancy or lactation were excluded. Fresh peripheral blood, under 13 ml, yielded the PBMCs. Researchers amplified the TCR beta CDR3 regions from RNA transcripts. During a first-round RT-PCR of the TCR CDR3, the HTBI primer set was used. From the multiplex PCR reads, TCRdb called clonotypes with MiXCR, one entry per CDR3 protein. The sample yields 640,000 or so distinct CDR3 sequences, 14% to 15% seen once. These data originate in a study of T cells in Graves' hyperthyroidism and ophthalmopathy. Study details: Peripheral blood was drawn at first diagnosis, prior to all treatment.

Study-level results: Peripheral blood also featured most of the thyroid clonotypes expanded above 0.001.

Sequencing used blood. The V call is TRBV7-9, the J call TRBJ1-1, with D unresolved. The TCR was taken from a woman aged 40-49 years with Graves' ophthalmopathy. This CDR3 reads CASSDTVVAEAFF. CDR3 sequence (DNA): TGTGCCAGCAGCGATACGGTGGTGGCTGAAGCTTTCTTT.